Reported below is one T cell receptor beta chain. As yet, its antigen is unknown. Adults of Caucasian background living in Nashville, Tennessee made up all donors. The data belong to a study of shared clonotypes between healthy human individuals. Whole-study results and caveats: Shared across four donors were 4% to 6% of the naive CD4 clonotypes.

This table comes from immunoSEQ multiplex PCR, and its TCRdb copy is limited to in-frame clones, with some not included. The table includes 2 million to 2.5 million clones, 95% detected once. The source material was naive CD4+ T cells sorted from blood. Subset given: CD45RA+ positively selected. The receptor comes from a man aged 18 to 35 in good health.

The CDR3 sequence: CASSEAWTSYEQYF. The DNA for the CDR3 is TGTGCCAGCAGTGAAGCCTGGACTAGCTACGAGCAGTACTTC. The chain uses TRBV2 and TRBJ2-7; 7 bases line up with TRBD2. The CDR3 runs to 14 residues. Germline lookup yields CDR1 SNHLY and CDR2 FYNNEI. The junction had 2 bases not matched to a gene; V was cut back by 0 bases and J by 3 bases.